The present entry profiles one TCR beta chain with its context. Its antigen is unknown. The data originate from a study of T cells in Graves' hyperthyroidism and ophthalmopathy. Study outcomes and limitations: Blood shared most expanded thyroid clonotypes above 0.001.

V lost 0 bases to trimming and J lost 1 base, with 10 bases between them. This CDR3 comprises 16 residues. Germline loops: CDR1 SGDLS, CDR2 YYNGEE. It was RNA transcripts that yielded the amplified TCR beta CDR3 regions. The TCR CDR3 first-round RT-PCR relied on the HTBI primer set. A single record per CDR3 protein comes from TCRdb applying MiXCR to the multiplex PCR reads. The sample contains about 840,000 distinct CDR3 sequences, 35% to 45% of which appear only once. This rearrangement joins TRBV9 to TRBJ2-2; D remains ambiguous. The TCR was taken from a man between 18 and 29 years old with Graves' hyperthyroidism. Material: blood. The CDR3 sequence: CASSVDSGMNTGELFF. The CDR3 DNA is TGTGCCAGCAGCGTAGATTCAGGCATGAACACCGGGGAGCTGTTTTTT.